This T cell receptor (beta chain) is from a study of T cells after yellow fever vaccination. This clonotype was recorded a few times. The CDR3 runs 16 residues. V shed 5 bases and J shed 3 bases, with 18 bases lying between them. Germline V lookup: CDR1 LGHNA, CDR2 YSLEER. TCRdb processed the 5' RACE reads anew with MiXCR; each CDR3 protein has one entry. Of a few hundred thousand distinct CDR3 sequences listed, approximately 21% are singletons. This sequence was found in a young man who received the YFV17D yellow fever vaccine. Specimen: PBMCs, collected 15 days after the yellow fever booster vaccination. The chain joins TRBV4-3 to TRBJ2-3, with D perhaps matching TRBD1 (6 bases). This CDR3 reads CASSATTGLPTDTQYF. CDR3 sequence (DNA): TGCGCCAGCAGCGCCACAACAGGGCTTCCTACAGATACGCAGTATTTT.